These 10 T cell receptor beta chains came from one sample sequenced in a study of monozygotic twins with inflammatory bowel disease. TCRdb re-called the 5' RACE reads and shows each CDR3 protein once, DNA omitted. The clone table shows more than 350,000 distinct CDR3 sequences, with the ten largest holding 2% to 2.5%. Material for sequencing was blood. Receptors were obtained from a human donor with ulcerative colitis or Crohn's disease, or a healthy co-twin of an affected twin (not recorded which).

This chain links TRBV12-3 or TRBV12-4 with TRBJ2-1; no DNA is available, so the TRBD1 call from TCRdb remains unchecked. This CDR3 is 14 amino acids long. This CDR3 is CASSTGGQRSEQFF.

This chain joins TRBV7-7 and TRBJ2-1. Germline CDR1 reads SSHAT; CDR2 reads FNYEAQ (reference sequence). CDR3 size: 13 residues. The CDR3 protein is CASSLDEDREQFF.

The chain is built from TRBV20-1 and TRBJ2-7. Per germline, CDR1 DFQATT and CDR2 SNEGSKA (reference sequence). CDR3 length: 12 residues. The CDR3 loop is CSASLGSNEQYF.

This rearrangement joins TRBV6-5 to TRBJ1-2. Per the germline V gene, CDR1 is MNHEY and CDR2 is SVGAGI. CDR3 length equals 15 residues. The CDR3 loop is CASSYSEGSNYGYTF.

The genes are TRBV2 and TRBJ2-5; TCRdb designates TRBD1, a call that cannot be tested without DNA. Germline CDR1 reads SNHLY; CDR2 reads FYNNEI. The CDR3 covers 14 residues. The CDR3 sequence is CASSVDRGQETQYF.

This sequence joins TRBV6-2 or TRBV6-3 and TRBJ2-2; TCRdb calls TRBD2, which cannot be checked without DNA. This CDR3 has 16 amino acids. In germline, CDR1 is MNHEY, CDR2 SVGEGT. This CDR3 is CASRLSGGSNTGELFF.

The chain combines TRBV15 with TRBJ2-1; TCRdb outputs TRBD1, but without DNA this stays unchecked. Germline CDR1 LNHNV, CDR2 YYDKDF (reference sequence). The CDR3 totals 15 residues. The CDR3 region is CATSRDRGGANEQFF.

The chain uses TRBV7-3 and TRBJ2-1; TCRdb calls TRBD1, which cannot be checked without DNA. Germline V CDR1 and CDR2: SGHTA, FQGTGA. The CDR3 sequence is 16 residues long. The CDR3 sequence is CASSIAGQVAYNEQFF.

The chain joins TRBV5-1 to TRBJ1-1; with no DNA, the TCRdb D assignment of TRBD1 cannot be verified. The germline V gene encodes CDR1 SGHRS and CDR2 YFSETQ. The CDR3 contains 13 residues. The CDR3: CASSPGENTEAFF.

The chain combines TRBV7-2 with TRBJ2-1; absent DNA, TCRdb's TRBD2 call cannot be checked. The germline V gene has CDR1 SGHTA and CDR2 FQGNSA. This CDR3 region has 16 residues. The CDR3: CASSLEGTSGGYEQFF.